These T cell receptor beta chains were read from a single sample in a study of blood T cell repertoires in COVID-19. The method was immunoSEQ multiplex PCR; TCRdb's version includes in-frame clones alone and lacks a portion of them. The sample yields approximately 130,000 clones, 80% seen once. Sequencing used peripheral blood. These receptors all come from a human donor in a cohort sampled during active COVID-19. CDR3s include the opening cysteine and the closing phenylalanine or tryptophan. A D gene is named only where the DNA matches it firmly. Not all rows give a size; the values are once, few, many and, for expanded clones, a class.

d_call: TRBD1
v_call: TRBV18
clone_size: .
j_call: TRBJ1-1
cdr3_nt: TGTGCCAGCCGAGGACAGGGAGGCACTGAAGCTTTCTTT
cdr3_aa: CASRGQGGTEAFF

d_call: .
v_call: TRBV4-1
clone_size: .
j_call: TRBJ1-2
cdr3_nt: TGCGCCAGCAGCCAAGGACTTTCCTACACCTTC
cdr3_aa: CASSQGLSYTF

d_call: TRBD1
v_call: TRBV5-5
clone_size: .
j_call: TRBJ1-4
cdr3_nt: TGTGCCAGCAGCCCCCTCGGACAGGGAATTTCCGCTAATGAAAAACTGTTTTTT
cdr3_aa: CASSPLGQGISANEKLFF

d_call: .
v_call: TRBV11-2
clone_size: .
j_call: TRBJ2-7
cdr3_nt: TGTGCCAGCAGCTTAGCCGTTGACGGGAAGCAGTACTTC
cdr3_aa: CASSLAVDGKQYF

d_call: TRBD1
v_call: TRBV30
clone_size: .
j_call: TRBJ2-3
cdr3_nt: TGTGCCTGGGCTTTCGGACAGGTGTCTTCAGATACGCAGTATTTT
cdr3_aa: CAWAFGQVSSDTQYF

d_call: TRBD1
v_call: TRBV2
clone_size: once
j_call: TRBJ1-1
cdr3_nt: TGTGCCAGCGGCTTTAGACAGGGGGCCTCTGAAGCTTTCTTT
cdr3_aa: CASGFRQGASEAFF

d_call: .
v_call: TRBV15
clone_size: .
j_call: TRBJ1-4
cdr3_nt: TGTGCCACCAGCAGAGACCTCTGGGTGGGTCCCTCAGGCCCTACTAATGAAAAACTGTTTTTT
cdr3_aa: CATSRDLWVGPSGPTNEKLFF

d_call: TRBD2
v_call: TRBV10-3
clone_size: .
j_call: TRBJ2-3
cdr3_nt: TGTGCCATCAGTGAGTTAGCGGGAGCCACAGATACGCAGTATTTT
cdr3_aa: CAISELAGATDTQYF

d_call: TRBD1
v_call: TRBV30
clone_size: .
j_call: TRBJ2-1
cdr3_nt: TGTGCCTGGAGTGCGGGACAGGGGGCCAATGAGCAGTTCTTC
cdr3_aa: CAWSAGQGANEQFF

d_call: TRBD1
v_call: TRBV7-9
clone_size: once
j_call: TRBJ2-3
cdr3_nt: TGTGCCAGCAGCGCAGGGGGCCTCCCAGATACGCAGTATTTT
cdr3_aa: CASSAGGLPDTQYF

d_call: .
v_call: TRBV18
clone_size: .
j_call: TRBJ2-2
cdr3_nt: TGTGCCAGCTCACCGGGACACCCCACCGGGGAGCTGTTTTTT
cdr3_aa: CASSPGHPTGELFF

d_call: TRBD1
v_call: TRBV19
clone_size: few
j_call: TRBJ1-2
cdr3_nt: TGTGCCAGTAGTATAGGAGGACAGGGGGCATATGGCTACACCTTC
cdr3_aa: CASSIGGQGAYGYTF

d_call: TRBD1
v_call: TRBV19
clone_size: .
j_call: TRBJ1-1
cdr3_nt: TGTGCCAGTATCCCGGGACAGGGGAATATTGGAGCTTTCTTT
cdr3_aa: CASIPGQGNIGAFF

d_call: .
v_call: TRBV18
clone_size: .
j_call: TRBJ2-1
cdr3_nt: TGTGCCAGCTCACCAAGGGGCTCCTACAATGAGCAGTTCTTC
cdr3_aa: CASSPRGSYNEQFF

d_call: .
v_call: TRBV5-1
clone_size: .
j_call: TRBJ2-7
cdr3_nt: TGCGCCAGCAAGGGAGATAGCGAGCAGTACTTC
cdr3_aa: CASKGDSEQYF

d_call: .
v_call: TRBV7-2
clone_size: .
j_call: TRBJ1-2
cdr3_nt: TGTGCCAGCAGCTTAGTACGGACAGACGATGGCTACACCTTC
cdr3_aa: CASSLVRTDDGYTF

d_call: .
v_call: TRBV24-1
clone_size: .
j_call: TRBJ1-2
cdr3_nt: TGTGCCACCAGTGATTTGTATTCAGGGAACGGCTACACCTTC
cdr3_aa: CATSDLYSGNGYTF

d_call: TRBD1
v_call: TRBV2
clone_size: .
j_call: TRBJ2-7
cdr3_nt: TGTGCCAGCAGTGGGGACAGGGAGGACGAGCAGTACTTC
cdr3_aa: CASSGDREDEQYF

d_call: .
v_call: TRBV6-2/TRBV6-3
clone_size: .
j_call: TRBJ2-7
cdr3_nt: TGTGCCAGCAGTTACGGTACAGGAGCGAACTACGAGCAGTACTTC
cdr3_aa: CASSYGTGANYEQYF

d_call: .
v_call: TRBV10-3
clone_size: .
j_call: TRBJ2-7
cdr3_nt: TGTGCCATCAGTGAGTACGTGGGAGGCGAAGGCGAGCAGTACTTC
cdr3_aa: CAISEYVGGEGEQYF

d_call: .
v_call: TRBV2
clone_size: .
j_call: TRBJ2-1
cdr3_nt: TGTGCCAGCAGTGTTATGAGGAATGAGCAGTTCTTC
cdr3_aa: CASSVMRNEQFF

d_call: .
v_call: TRBV10-3
clone_size: once
j_call: TRBJ1-1
cdr3_nt: TGTGCCATCAGTGATCTAGGGGGATACACTGAAGCTTTCTTT
cdr3_aa: CAISDLGGYTEAFF

d_call: .
v_call: TRBV5-1
clone_size: .
j_call: TRBJ1-2
cdr3_nt: TGCGCCAGCAGCCCGGGCACTTCAGGGGCTGGCTACACCTTC
cdr3_aa: CASSPGTSGAGYTF

d_call: TRBD1
v_call: TRBV6-4
clone_size: .
j_call: TRBJ2-1
cdr3_nt: TGTGCCAGCAGTCGGGACAGAAGCTCCTACAATGAGCAGTTCTTC
cdr3_aa: CASSRDRSSYNEQFF

d_call: TRBD1
v_call: TRBV19
clone_size: .
j_call: TRBJ2-1
cdr3_nt: TGTGCCAGTAGTTCAACGGACAGGCTCTACAATGAGCAGTTCTTC
cdr3_aa: CASSSTDRLYNEQFF

d_call: .
v_call: TRBV5-6
clone_size: .
j_call: TRBJ2-7
cdr3_nt: TGTGCCAGCTGCCGGGACATCTCCTACGAGCAGTACTTC
cdr3_aa: CASCRDISYEQYF

d_call: .
v_call: TRBV7-6
clone_size: few
j_call: TRBJ1-4
cdr3_nt: TGTGCCAGCAGCTCCCCCTGGGGGAGGGGTGAAAAACTGTTTTTT
cdr3_aa: CASSSPWGRGEKLFF

d_call: .
v_call: TRBV28
clone_size: .
j_call: TRBJ1-5
cdr3_nt: TGTGCCAGCAGTTTAATCGGTCAGCCCCAGCATTTT
cdr3_aa: CASSLIGQPQHF

d_call: TRBD1
v_call: TRBV12-3/TRBV12-4
clone_size: .
j_call: TRBJ2-5
cdr3_nt: TGTGCCAGCAGACTAACAGGGGTGGGGACCCAGTACTTC
cdr3_aa: CASRLTGVGTQYF

d_call: TRBD1
v_call: TRBV7-2
clone_size: .
j_call: TRBJ1-1
cdr3_nt: TGTGCCAGCAGTTCCGGGACAGTGATGTATGAAGCTTTCTTT
cdr3_aa: CASSSGTVMYEAFF

d_call: .
v_call: TRBV4-3
clone_size: .
j_call: TRBJ2-2
cdr3_nt: TGCGCCAGCAGGACAGATTTAAACGCCGGGGAGCTGTTTTTT
cdr3_aa: CASRTDLNAGELFF

d_call: TRBD2
v_call: TRBV19
clone_size: .
j_call: TRBJ2-3
cdr3_nt: TGTGCCAGTAGTATTATCGGTTTAGCGGGATCGTCAGATACGCAGTATTTT
cdr3_aa: CASSIIGLAGSSDTQYF